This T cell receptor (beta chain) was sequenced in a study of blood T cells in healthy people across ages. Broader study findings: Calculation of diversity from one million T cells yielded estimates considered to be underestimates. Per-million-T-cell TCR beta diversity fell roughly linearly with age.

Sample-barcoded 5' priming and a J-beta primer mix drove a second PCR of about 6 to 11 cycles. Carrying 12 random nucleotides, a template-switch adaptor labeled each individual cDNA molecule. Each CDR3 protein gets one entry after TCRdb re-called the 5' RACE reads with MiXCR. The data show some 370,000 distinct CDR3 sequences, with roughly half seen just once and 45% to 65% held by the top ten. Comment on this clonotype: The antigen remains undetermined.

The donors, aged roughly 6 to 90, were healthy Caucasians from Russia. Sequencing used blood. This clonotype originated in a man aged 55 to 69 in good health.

The CDR3 is CASSVSPASGGQETQYF. CDR3 DNA: TGTGCCAGCAGCGTATCACCGGCTAGCGGGGGCCAAGAGACCCAGTACTTC. J is TRBJ2-5 and V is TRBV9, with 10 bases that match TRBD2. CDR1 SGDLS and CDR2 YYNGEE come from the germline V gene. The V gene end was trimmed by 1 base and the J gene end by 1 base; junction bases not matched to a gene: 7. The CDR3 sequence is 17 residues long.